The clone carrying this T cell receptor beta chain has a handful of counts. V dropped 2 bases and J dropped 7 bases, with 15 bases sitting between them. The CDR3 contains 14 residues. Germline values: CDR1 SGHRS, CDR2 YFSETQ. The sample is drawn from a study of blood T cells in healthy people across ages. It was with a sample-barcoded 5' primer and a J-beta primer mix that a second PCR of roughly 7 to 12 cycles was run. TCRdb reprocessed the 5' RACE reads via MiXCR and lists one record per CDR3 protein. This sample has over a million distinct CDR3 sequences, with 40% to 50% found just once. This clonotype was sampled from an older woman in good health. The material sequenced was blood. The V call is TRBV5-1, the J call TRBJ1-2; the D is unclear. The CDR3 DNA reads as TGCGCCAGCAGCTTAGAGGGCTTTGGTGTTGGCTACACCTTC. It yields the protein CASSLEGFGVGYTF.